One and the same sample provided the 7 T cell receptor beta chains below, sequenced in a study of shared clonotypes between healthy human individuals. As defined, naive CD8 cells were CD45RO-negative and positively selected for CCR7, with terminally differentiated effector memory CD45RA+ cells excluded. TCRdb keeps only in-frame clones here, not all; method: immunoSEQ multiplex PCR. The sample has about 2.1 million clones; 85% to 95% are singletons. The material sequenced was naive CD8+ T cells from PBMCs. All receptors derive from a man between 18 and 29 years old in good health. Some clones in this sample may be carry-over from other donors' samples.

The rearrangement links TRBV9 to TRBJ2-2; 10 bases fit TRBD2. CDR3 length: 16 amino acids. Germline V gene lookup returns CDR1 SGDLS and CDR2 YYNGEE. After removal of 3 bases from V and 6 bases from J, the junction contained 8 bases not matched to a gene. Written as DNA, the CDR3 is TGTGCCAGCAGCGAGGGACTAGCGATGCTGGCCGGGGAGCTGTTTTTT. This codes for CASSEGLAMLAGELFF.

The chain uses TRBV7-8 and TRBJ2-1; weak D call: TRBD2 (6 bases). V shed 1 base and J shed 4 bases, with 11 bases lying between them. The V gene's germline CDR1 is SGHVS and CDR2 FQNEAQ. The CDR3 length is 15 residues. The CDR3, as DNA: TGTGCCAGCAGCTTAGGTGTTAGCGGATACAATGAGCAGTTCTTC. Translation gives CASSLGVSGYNEQFF. Complete variable domain (other parts from reference TRBV7-8 and TRBJ2-1): GAGVSQSPRYKVAKRGQDVALRCDPISGHVSLFWYQQALGQGPEFLTYFQNEAQLDKSGLPSDRFFAERPEGSVSTLKIQRTQQEDSAVYLCASSLGVSGYNEQFFGPGTRLTVL.

This chain uses TRBV13 with TRBJ2-2; no definite D call. This CDR3 comprises 13 residues. V was clipped by 3 bases and J by 4 bases, with 6 bases between them. Germline V gene data show CDR1 as PRHDT and CDR2 as FYEKMQ (reference sequence). The CDR3 sequence is CASSFILTGELFF. The CDR3 DNA follows: TGTGCCAGCAGCTTTATACTCACCGGGGAGCTGTTTTTT. Drawing the rest from reference TRBV13 and TRBJ2-2, the complete variable domain is AAGVIQSPRHLIKEKRETATLKCYPIPRHDTVYWYQQGPGQDPQFLISFYEKMQSDKGSIPDRFSAQQFSDYHSELNMSSLELGDSALYFCASSFILTGELFFGEGSRLTVL.

The chain carries TRBV7-9 and TRBJ2-1; TRBD2 matches at 7 bases. The CDR3 consists of 13 residues. Germline-derived CDR1 and CDR2 are SEHNR and FQNEAQ (reference sequence). Trimming took 5 bases from V and 3 from J; bases not matched to a gene: 1. DNA for the CDR3: TGTGCCAGCAGCGGGACTAACTACAATGAGCAGTTCTTC. Protein product: CASSGTNYNEQFF.

The rearrangement joins TRBV5-8 to TRBJ1-5; tentatively, D is TRBD1 (6 bases). CDR3 length: 15 residues. Germline V gives CDR1 SGHTS, CDR2 YDEGEE. The V end was cut by 4 bases, the J end by 0 bases, with 11 bases between. The CDR3 bases are TGTGCCAGCAGCGGGGGCACGAGTAGCAATCAGCCCCAGCATTTT. Its protein is CASSGGTSSNQPQHF.

The V and J genes are TRBV9 and TRBJ2-5; no clear D gene. Germline V gives CDR1 SGDLS, CDR2 YYNGEE. The CDR3 sequence is 14 residues long. Between the trimmed V and J ends, which lost 0 bases and 5 bases, there was a span of 11 bases. The CDR3 loop is CASSVGGRKETQYF. For the CDR3, the DNA is TGTGCCAGCAGCGTAGGGGGTAGGAAGGAGACCCAGTACTTC.

The V call is TRBV29-1, the J call TRBJ2-5; TRBD1 matches at 10 bases. The last part of the DNA fits TRBJ2-7 better; the J call may be wrong. The CDR3 is 13 residues long. Germline lookup yields CDR1 SQVTM and CDR2 ANQGSEA. This chain's CDR3 is CSGRSGQGSEQYF. CDR3 bases: TGCAGCGGTCGTTCGGGACAGGGGTCCGAGCAGTACTTC.